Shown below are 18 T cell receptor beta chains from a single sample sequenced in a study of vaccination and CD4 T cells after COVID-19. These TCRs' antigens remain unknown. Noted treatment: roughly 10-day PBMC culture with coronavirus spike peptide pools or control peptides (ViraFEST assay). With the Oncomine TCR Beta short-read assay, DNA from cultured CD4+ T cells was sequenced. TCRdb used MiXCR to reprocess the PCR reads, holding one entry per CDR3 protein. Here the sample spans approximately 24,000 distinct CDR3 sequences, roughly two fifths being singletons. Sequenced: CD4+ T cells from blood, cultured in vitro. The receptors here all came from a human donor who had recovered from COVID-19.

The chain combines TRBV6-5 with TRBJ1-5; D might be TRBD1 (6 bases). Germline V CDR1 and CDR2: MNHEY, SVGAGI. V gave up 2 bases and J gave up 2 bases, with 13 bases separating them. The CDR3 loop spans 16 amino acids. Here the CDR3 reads CASSYTAGVGNQPQHF. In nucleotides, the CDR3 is TGTGCCAGCAGTTACACGGCAGGGGTAGGCAATCAGCCCCAGCATTTT.

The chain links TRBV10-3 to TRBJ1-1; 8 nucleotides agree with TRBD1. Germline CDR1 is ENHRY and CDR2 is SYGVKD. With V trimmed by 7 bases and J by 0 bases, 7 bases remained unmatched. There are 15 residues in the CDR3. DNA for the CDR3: TGTGCCATCAAGGAGGCAGGGGGCATGAACACTGAAGCTTTCTTT. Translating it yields CAIKEAGGMNTEAFF.

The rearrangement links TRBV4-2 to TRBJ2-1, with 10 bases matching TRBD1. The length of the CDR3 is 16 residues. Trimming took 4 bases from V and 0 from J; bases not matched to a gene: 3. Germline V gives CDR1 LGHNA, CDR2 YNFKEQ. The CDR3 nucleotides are TGTGCCAGCAGCCGACAGGGGGCCAGCTCCTACAATGAGCAGTTCTTC. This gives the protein CASSRQGASSYNEQFF.

CDR3 region: CASSNHPGAFF. The CDR3 nucleotides are TGTGCCAGCAGCAACCATCCTGGGGCTTTCTTT. The chain uses TRBV21-1 and TRBJ1-1. TRBV21-1 is noted as a pseudogene. The CDR3 is 11 residues long.

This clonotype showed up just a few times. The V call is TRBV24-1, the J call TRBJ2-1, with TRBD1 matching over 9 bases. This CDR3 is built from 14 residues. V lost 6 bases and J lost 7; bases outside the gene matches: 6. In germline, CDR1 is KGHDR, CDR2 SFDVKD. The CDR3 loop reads CATSRDRVVNEQFF. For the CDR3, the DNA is TGTGCCACCAGTCGGGACAGGGTAGTAAATGAGCAGTTCTTC.

The DNA for the CDR3 is TGCAGTGCTCGGCGGACGGCGATGGTGTTTGAGCAGTACTTC. Translation: CSARRTAMVFEQYF. The chain recombines TRBV20-1 with TRBJ2-7; no clear D gene. Trimming removed 5 bases from V and 7 bases from J, with 21 bases in between. The germline gives CDR1 DFQATT, CDR2 SNEGSKA (reference sequence). The CDR3 loop spans 14 amino acids.

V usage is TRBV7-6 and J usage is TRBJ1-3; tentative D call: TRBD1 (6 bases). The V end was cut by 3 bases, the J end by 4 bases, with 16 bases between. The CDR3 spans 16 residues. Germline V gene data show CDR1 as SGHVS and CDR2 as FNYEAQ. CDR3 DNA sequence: TGTGCCAGCAGCTTCTCCGGGACGGGGGGCGGAAACACCATATATTTT. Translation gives CASSFSGTGGGNTIYF.

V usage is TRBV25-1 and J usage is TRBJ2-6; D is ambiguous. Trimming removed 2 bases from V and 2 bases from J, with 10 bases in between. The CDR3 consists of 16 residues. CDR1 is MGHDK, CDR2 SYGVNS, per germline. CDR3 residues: CASSETRKPGANVLTF. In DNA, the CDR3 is TGTGCCAGCAGTGAAACCCGGAAGCCTGGGGCCAACGTCCTGACTTTC.

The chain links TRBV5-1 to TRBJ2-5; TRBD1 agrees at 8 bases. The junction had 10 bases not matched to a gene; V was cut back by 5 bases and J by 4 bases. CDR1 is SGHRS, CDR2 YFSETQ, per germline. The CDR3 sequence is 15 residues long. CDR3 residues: CASRGGQGGTETQYF. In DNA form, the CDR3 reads TGCGCCAGCAGGGGAGGACAGGGTGGAACAGAGACCCAGTACTTC.

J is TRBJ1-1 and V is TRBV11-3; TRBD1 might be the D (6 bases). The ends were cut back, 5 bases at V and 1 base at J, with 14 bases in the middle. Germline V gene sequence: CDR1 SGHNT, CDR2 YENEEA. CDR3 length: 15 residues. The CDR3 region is CASSPTGLSNTEAFF. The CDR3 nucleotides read TGTGCCAGCAGCCCCACAGGGCTCTCGAACACTGAAGCTTTCTTT.

The CDR3 DNA reads TGTGCCAGTAGTATCCTTCGACAGGGGGCAAGGAATGAGCAGTTCTTC. This translates into CASSILRQGARNEQFF. This chain links TRBV19 with TRBJ2-1; 10 nucleotides match TRBD1. Per germline, CDR1 LNHDA and CDR2 SQIVND (reference sequence). The CDR3 extends over 16 amino acids. Trimming removed 3 bases from V and 7 bases from J; junction bases left unmatched: 9.

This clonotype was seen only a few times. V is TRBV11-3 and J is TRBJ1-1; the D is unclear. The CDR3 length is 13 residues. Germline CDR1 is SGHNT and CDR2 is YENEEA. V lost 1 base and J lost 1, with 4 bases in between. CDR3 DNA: TGTGCCAGCAGCTTAGGAAAGAACACTGAAGCTTTCTTT. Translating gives CASSLGKNTEAFF. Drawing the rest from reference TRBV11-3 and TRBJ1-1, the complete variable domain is EAGVVQSPRYKIIEKKQPVAFWCNPISGHNTLYWYLQNLGQGPELLIRYENEEAVDDSQLPKDRFSAERLKGVDSTLKIQPAELGDSAVYLCASSLGKNTEAFFGQGTRLTVV.

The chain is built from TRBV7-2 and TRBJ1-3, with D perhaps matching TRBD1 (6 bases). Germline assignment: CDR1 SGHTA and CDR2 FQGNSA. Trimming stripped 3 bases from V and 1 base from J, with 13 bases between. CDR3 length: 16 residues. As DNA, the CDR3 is TGTGCCAGCAGCTTTGGACAGCTTTCATCTGGAAACACCATATATTTT. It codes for CASSFGQLSSGNTIYF.

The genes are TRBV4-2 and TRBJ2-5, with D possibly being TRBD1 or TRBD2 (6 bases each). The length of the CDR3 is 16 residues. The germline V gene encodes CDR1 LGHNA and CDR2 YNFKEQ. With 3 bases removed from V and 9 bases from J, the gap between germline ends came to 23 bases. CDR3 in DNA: TGTGCCAGCAGCCAGAGAAAGGGGGGACCAGTAACATCCCAGTACTTC. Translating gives CASSQRKGGPVTSQYF.

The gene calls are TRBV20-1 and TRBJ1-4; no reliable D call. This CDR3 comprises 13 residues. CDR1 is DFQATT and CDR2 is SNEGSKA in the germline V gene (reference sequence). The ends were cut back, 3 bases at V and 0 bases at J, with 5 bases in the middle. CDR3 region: CSASASTNEKLFF. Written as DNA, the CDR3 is TGCAGTGCTAGCGCATCAACTAATGAAAAACTGTTTTTT.

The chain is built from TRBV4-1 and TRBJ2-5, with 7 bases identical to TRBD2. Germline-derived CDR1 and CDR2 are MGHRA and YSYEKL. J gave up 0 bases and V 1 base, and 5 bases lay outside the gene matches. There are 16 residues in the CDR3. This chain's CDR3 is CASSQVGTINQETQYF. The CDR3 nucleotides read TGCGCCAGCAGCCAAGTCGGGACTATAAACCAAGAGACCCAGTACTTC.

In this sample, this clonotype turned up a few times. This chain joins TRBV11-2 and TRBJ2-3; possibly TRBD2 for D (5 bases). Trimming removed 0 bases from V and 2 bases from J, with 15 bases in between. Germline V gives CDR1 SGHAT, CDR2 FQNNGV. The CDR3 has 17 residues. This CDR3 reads CASSLEVSGVATDTQYF. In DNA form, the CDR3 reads TGTGCCAGCAGCTTAGAGGTCAGCGGAGTGGCCACAGATACGCAGTATTTT.

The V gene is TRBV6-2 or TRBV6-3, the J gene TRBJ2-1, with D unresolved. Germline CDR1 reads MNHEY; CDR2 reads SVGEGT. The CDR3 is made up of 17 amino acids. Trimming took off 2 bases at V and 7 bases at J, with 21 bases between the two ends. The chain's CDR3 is CASSYTNFYLEVNEQFF. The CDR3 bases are TGTGCCAGCAGTTACACTAACTTCTACCTAGAGGTGAATGAGCAGTTCTTC.